The 26 T cell receptor beta chains presented below share a single source sample, sequenced in a study of blood T cell repertoires in COVID-19 (TCRdb year 2020). The library was produced with the immunoSEQ multiplex PCR assay. TCRdb carries this immuneACCESS record with in-frame sequences only. Its versions omit some clonotypes, under half of them owing to an unresolved V gene in the studies checked, with the rest unexplained. The sample table contains 200,000 to 250,000 clones; only one count was recorded for 85% of them. Roughly 20% of the sample is held by the ten biggest clonotypes. The sample comprised PBMCs or T cells enriched from blood (not recorded which). These TCRs come from a middle-aged man who had recovered from COVID-19.

Concerning this clone itself: Other nucleotide sequences in the sample specify the same CDR3. The chain combines TRBV12-3 or TRBV12-4 with TRBJ2-7; 7 bases fit TRBD1. The V segment lost 5 bases and the J segment 1 base; nucleotides outside the gene matches: 2. This CDR3 comprises 13 residues. Written as DNA, the CDR3 is TGTGCCAGCAGTCTGGGACAGTCCTACGAGCAGTACTTC. Translation: CASSLGQSYEQYF.

V and J are TRBV13 and TRBJ2-2; a possible D gene is TRBD2 (5 bases). The CDR3 spans 16 residues. Per the germline V gene, CDR1 is PRHDT and CDR2 is FYEKMQ (reference sequence). V was shortened by 0 bases and J by 3 bases, with 11 bases between the two germline ends. The CDR3 reads CASSLGAGGYTGELFF. CDR3 DNA sequence: TGTGCCAGCAGCTTAGGGGCTGGCGGGTACACCGGGGAGCTGTTTTTT.

This chain connects TRBV19 to TRBJ1-6; 8 bases fit TRBD1. The germline V gene has CDR1 LNHDA and CDR2 SQIVND (reference sequence). The CDR3 contains 15 residues. V shed 8 bases, J shed 10 bases, and the junction held 13 bases outside the gene matches. The CDR3 DNA follows: TGTGCCAGTTCCTTTGGACAGGGAGGTCGATCACCCCTCCACTTT. Amino acid sequence: CASSFGQGGRSPLHF.

The J gene is TRBJ2-7, the V gene TRBV5-5; D might be TRBD2 (6 bases). The V and J ends lost 4 bases and 6 bases respectively, with 23 bases between them. Germline CDR1 is SGHKS and CDR2 is YYEKEE (reference sequence). The CDR3 is made up of 16 amino acids. CDR3 sequence reads: CASSPYKGREIGEQYF. As DNA, the CDR3 is TGTGCCAGCAGCCCCTATAAGGGTCGGGAGATAGGCGAGCAGTACTTC.

This rearrangement joins TRBV7-2 to TRBJ2-2, with a tentative D call TRBD2 (5 bases). Germline-derived CDR1 and CDR2 are SGHTA and FQGNSA. The CDR3 totals 15 residues. The V gene lost 5 bases and the J gene lost 7 bases, with 17 bases spanning the gap. The CDR3 region has the DNA TGTGCCAGCAGCCCAAGTAGTGTGGCGGGCGGGGAGCTGTTTTTT. Translation: CASSPSSVAGGELFF.

This sequence joins TRBV10-1 and TRBJ2-1; 9 bases align to TRBD1. The CDR3 consists of 14 residues. In germline, CDR1 is WNHNN, CDR2 SYGVQD (reference sequence). V lost 2 bases, J lost 7 bases, and 3 bases stayed unmatched. CDR3 residues: CASSETQGANEQFF. Here the CDR3 DNA reads TGCGCCAGCAGTGAGACACAGGGGGCGAATGAGCAGTTCTTC.

This clone appeared a few times. The chain couples TRBV11-2 to TRBJ2-7; 8 bases line up with TRBD2. This CDR3 has 13 amino acids. Trimming cost V 2 bases and J 7 bases; bases outside gene matches: 4. Germline values: CDR1 SGHAT, CDR2 FQNNGV. The CDR3, as DNA: TGTGCCAGCAGCTTACCTGGCGGGAGGGAGCAGTACTTC. This translates into CASSLPGGREQYF.

V usage is TRBV12-2 and J usage is TRBJ2-2; the table calls TRBD2, which could not be checked here. TRBV12-2 is reported as a pseudogene. The CDR3 has 18 residues. CDR3 loop: CASRLAQEREIRTGELFF. CDR3 nucleotides: TGTGCAAGTCGCTTAGCGCAAGAGCGGGAGATACGGACCGGGGAGCTGTTTTTT.

The rearrangement uses TRBV19 and TRBJ2-5; TRBD1 matches 10 bases. There are 16 residues in the CDR3. Losses at the gene ends were 6 bases for V and 5 bases for J; bases not matched to a gene: 12. The germline CDR1 and CDR2 sequences are LNHDA and SQIVND (reference sequence). CDR3 residues: CASSHRQGAKKETQYF. The CDR3 DNA is TGTGCCAGTAGCCACAGACAGGGGGCGAAAAAGGAGACCCAGTACTTC.

The rearrangement joins TRBV7-9 to TRBJ2-1; 7 nucleotides line up with TRBD2. The CDR3 runs 14 residues. From germline, CDR1 is SEHNR and CDR2 FQNEAQ (reference sequence). The junction had 10 bases not matched to a gene; V was cut back by 4 bases and J by 10 bases. DNA for the CDR3: TGTGCCAGCAGCTCCCGGGAGGAGGGTCGGGAGCAGTTCTTC. It specifies CASSSREEGREQFF.

The rearrangement joins TRBV3-1 (or the pseudogene TRBV3-2) to TRBJ1-1, with D possibly matching TRBD1 (6 bases). Germline CDR1 is LGHDT and CDR2 is YNNKEL (reference sequence). This CDR3 comprises 12 residues. V lost 4 bases and J lost 8, with 11 bases in between. CDR3 coding DNA: TGTGCCAGCAGCCTTGGACAGTCAGAAGCTTTCTTT. This sequence encodes CASSLGQSEAFF.

The rearrangement links TRBV7-9 to TRBJ2-3, with D possibly TRBD2 on 6 matching bases. The CDR3 has 15 amino acids. In germline, CDR1 is SEHNR, CDR2 FQNEAQ (reference sequence). With 3 bases removed from V and 6 bases from J, the gap between germline ends came to 16 bases. Written as DNA, the CDR3 is TGTGCCAGCAGCTTCCAGACGGGAGCCCCGGATACGCAGTATTTT. Translated, it gives CASSFQTGAPDTQYF.

Comments on this clone: The same CDR3 arises from other DNA sequences in this sample as well. The genes are TRBV7-9 and TRBJ2-7; weak D call: TRBD2 (6 bases). The CDR3 contains 12 residues. The germline V gene has CDR1 SEHNR and CDR2 FQNEAQ (reference sequence). The V gene lost 5 bases and the J gene lost 2 bases, with 7 bases spanning the gap. The CDR3 loop is CASSPGAYEQYF. The CDR3 DNA reads TGTGCCAGCAGCCCGGGGGCCTACGAGCAGTACTTC.

The chain links TRBV7-2 to TRBJ2-3; 10 bases are a match to TRBD1. Germline lookup yields CDR1 SGHTA and CDR2 FQGNSA. The CDR3 covers 17 residues. V lost 6 bases and J lost 7; bases outside the gene matches: 16. The CDR3 protein is CASSSYPGTGARNTQYF. The CDR3 nucleotides read TGTGCCAGCAGTTCTTATCCCGGGACAGGGGCGCGGAATACGCAGTATTTT. The variable domain in full, completed from reference TRBV7-2 and TRBJ2-3, reads GAGVSQSPSNKVTEKGKDVELRCDPISGHTALYWYRQSLGQGLEFLIYFQGNSAPDKSGLPSDRFSAERTGGSVSTLTIQRTQQEDSAVYLCASSSYPGTGARNTQYFGPGTRLTVL.

The chain employs TRBV10-3 and TRBJ2-1, with a possible D match to TRBD2 (6 bases). The V end lost 2 bases, the J end lost 6 bases, and 11 bases lay between the germline ends. The CDR3 totals 14 residues. Germline values: CDR1 ENHRY, CDR2 SYGVKD. CDR3 nucleotides: TGTGCCATCAGTGAGACAGGCGGGGTCAATGAGCAGTTCTTC. Protein: CAISETGGVNEQFF.

CDR3 nucleotide sequence: TGTGCCAGCAGCTTAGGGGGCCTAACTAATGAAAAACTGTTTTTT. Amino acid sequence: CASSLGGLTNEKLFF. The chain carries TRBV7-2 and TRBJ1-4, with D maybe TRBD1 (5 bases). CDR3 size: 15 residues. Germline V gene lookup returns CDR1 SGHTA and CDR2 FQGNSA. The germline V and J ends were trimmed by 1 base and 1 base, with 7 bases remaining between them.

The rearrangement links TRBV7-2 to TRBJ2-2, with D uncertain. CDR3 length: 14 residues. The V end was cut by 2 bases, the J end by 3 bases, with 7 bases between. Germline-derived CDR1 and CDR2 are SGHTA and FQGNSA. As DNA, the CDR3 is TGTGCCAGCAGCTTATATTCTTACACCGGGGAGCTGTTTTTT. This translates into CASSLYSYTGELFF.

This clone appeared many times. V is TRBV28 and J is TRBJ1-5; TRBD1 matches at 9 bases. The junction had 8 bases not matched to a gene; V was cut back by 3 bases and J by 8 bases. The CDR3 is made up of 15 amino acids. Germline CDR1 and CDR2: MDHEN and SYDVKM. DNA of the CDR3: TGTGCCAGCAGTTTGGGGACAGGGAACCGGGAGCCCCAGCATTTT. This gives the protein CASSLGTGNREPQHF.

This clone has a single count. This sequence joins TRBV7-3 and TRBJ2-7; D is possibly TRBD1 (7 bases). Trimming removed 6 bases at V and 0 bases at J, with 15 bases between. Germline CDR1 SGHTA, CDR2 FQGTGA. CDR3 length: 15 residues. The CDR3 bases are TGTGCCAGCAGTCCAGGGGGGTCCCTCTCCTACGAGCAGTACTTC. It is translated as CASSPGGSLSYEQYF.

The gene calls are TRBV5-5 and TRBJ2-5; TRBD1 matches 10 bases. From germline, CDR1 is SGHKS and CDR2 YYEKEE (reference sequence). This CDR3 comprises 17 residues. Unmatched junction bases numbered 11, after V lost 1 base and J lost 5 bases. DNA of the CDR3: TGTGCCAGCAGCTTGTATCCCGGGACAGGGGTCCAGGAGACCCAGTACTTC. This sequence encodes CASSLYPGTGVQETQYF.

Here the CDR3 reads CASSPRQIQYF. CDR3 sequence (DNA): TGTGCCAGCAGCCCCCGACAGATCCAGTACTTC. This rearrangement joins TRBV7-6 to TRBJ2-5, with D perhaps matching TRBD1 (5 bases). V was pared by 5 bases and J by 10 bases, with 11 bases between. The CDR3 totals 11 residues. Looked up from germline, CDR1 is SGHVS and CDR2 is FNYEAQ.

The CDR3 nucleotides read TGCGCCAGCAGCGCTTCCGGGACAGGGAATGAAAAACTGTTTTTT. Translating gives CASSASGTGNEKLFF. V and J are TRBV5-1 and TRBJ1-4; 9 bases fit TRBD1. The V gene's germline CDR1 is SGHRS and CDR2 YFSETQ. This CDR3 contains 15 residues. V shed 4 bases, J shed 5 bases, and the junction held 6 bases outside the gene matches.

This chain joins TRBV7-9 and TRBJ2-1; TRBD2 agrees at 14 bases. Per germline, CDR1 SEHNR and CDR2 FQNEAQ (reference sequence). The length of the CDR3 is 17 residues. Trimming cost V 5 bases and J 7 bases; bases outside gene matches: 10. The CDR3, as DNA: TGTGCCAGCAGCCCAGGGACTAGCGGGAGTCTCTATAATGAGCAGTTCTTC. Amino acids: CASSPGTSGSLYNEQFF.

The V gene is TRBV9, the J gene TRBJ2-3, with 8 nucleotides matching TRBD2. With V trimmed by 4 bases and J by 14 bases, 9 bases remained unmatched. The CDR3 runs to 12 residues. Germline V gene lookup returns CDR1 SGDLS and CDR2 YYNGEE. CDR3 nucleotides: TGTGCCAGCAGCCCCGGGGGGGCAAGTGCGTATTTT. The encoded protein is CASSPGGASAYF.

The chain links TRBV10-2 to TRBJ1-1; D gene uncertain. The CDR3 spans 12 residues. CDR1 and CDR2 (germline): WSHSY, SAAADI. V was shortened by 8 bases and J by 11 bases, with 18 bases between the two germline ends. The CDR3 DNA reads TGCGCCAGCGGCTCGGGGTCCGTTCGCGCTTTCTTT. Protein sequence: CASGSGSVRAFF.

Details on this clone: One end of the junction fails to match germline, which may point to a read error. The rearrangement joins TRBV30 to TRBJ2-7; D may be TRBD1 (5 bases). CDR1 is GTSNPN and CDR2 is SVGIG in the germline V gene (reference sequence). The CDR3 has 12 amino acids. In nucleotides, the CDR3 is TGTGCCTGGAATAGCAGGGTAACCCGACCCTTTTTC. It encodes CAWNSRVTRPFF.